This TCR beta chain was sequenced for a study of radiotherapy plus CTLA-4 blockade in lung cancer. Study context: With roughly 30% of patients having disease control, objective responses were seen in roughly 19%.

Clones were sequenced by immunoSEQ multiplex PCR, and TCRdb holds only the in-frame ones, with some missing. The sample has tens of thousands of clones; roughly three quarters are singletons. Points from the study as a whole: Reports state that early shifts in blood T cell clones, with interferon-beta, best predicted response. After treatment with radiotherapy plus ipilimumab, TCR clones that came from the tumor expanded in blood.

This clone was counted between two and nine times. Its antigen is unknown. The receptor comes from a human donor with non-small cell lung cancer whose response to radiotherapy plus ipilimumab could not be evaluated. The sample was peripheral blood, taken from a patient treated with radiotherapy plus ipilimumab.

Here the CDR3 DNA reads TGTGCCAGCAGTCTAGTGGAGGGGAATGAAAAACTGTTTTTT. This codes for CASSLVEGNEKLFF. This rearrangement joins TRBV28 to TRBJ1-4; maybe TRBD1 (5 bases). The CDR3 loop spans 14 amino acids. Germline V lookup: CDR1 MDHEN, CDR2 SYDVKM. V lost 5 bases to trimming and J lost 5 bases, with 12 bases between them.